Below, 21 T cell receptor beta chains from the same sample are listed, as sequenced in a study of human T cells and chemical hapten exposure (dated by TCRdb to the early 2020s). The method behind the library was RACE. The sequencer was a NextSeq 500. TCRdb applied fastp at Q25 and MiXCR to the public reads, then kept only in-frame beta chains. Rows matching on CDR3 protein sequence are summarized as one entry with the most common DNA and genes. The table for this sample lists approximately 110,000 distinct CDR3 sequences; more than 7% of them were counted only once. The ten largest clones capture 3.1% of the sample. Sample time point, as interpreted from the label and publication: patch test 2, 6 weeks after DPC sensitization. Read against the paper, the sample's treatment or condition label means: therapeutic diphenylcyclopropenone sensitization with weekly scalp DPC. Sequencing was performed on whole blood, taken in connection with sensitization to the hapten diphenylcyclopropenone (DPC). All receptors derive from a middle-aged woman with alopecia areata. Some clones in this sample may be carry-over from other donors' samples.

This clonotype was counted at least ten times. The rearrangement uses TRBV7-6 and TRBJ1-5, with 8 bases identical to TRBD1. Germline CDR1 reads SGHVS; CDR2 reads FNYEAQ. CDR3 length: 15 amino acids. The V segment lost 5 bases and the J segment 4 bases; nucleotides outside the gene matches: 7. CDR3 DNA sequence: TGTGCCAGCAGCCCAGGGACAGGCCTTAATCAGCCCCAGCATTTT. Translating it yields CASSPGTGLNQPQHF.

V and J are TRBV7-2 and TRBJ2-2; tentative D call: TRBD2 (7 bases). V was trimmed by 5 bases and J by 2 bases, leaving 15 bases between them. The V gene's germline CDR1 is SGHTA and CDR2 FQGNSA. This CDR3 is 16 amino acids long. The CDR3 sequence is CASSPRGGRNTGELFF. Written as DNA, the CDR3 is TGTGCCAGCAGCCCTAGGGGGGGCAGAAACACCGGGGAGCTGTTTTTT.

The chain couples TRBV7-3 to TRBJ1-1; the D gene is possibly TRBD1 (6 bases). Germline-derived CDR1 and CDR2 are SGHTA and FQGTGA. V lost 3 bases and J lost 6, with 17 bases in between. The CDR3 runs to 15 residues. CDR3 loop: CASSFAGGARAEAFF. CDR3 sequence (DNA): TGTGCCAGCAGCTTCGCGGGGGGCGCGAGGGCTGAAGCTTTCTTT.

The rearrangement joins TRBV7-6 to TRBJ2-7; D is perhaps TRBD2 (7 bases). V lost 0 bases and J 4 bases, leaving 13 bases between the germline ends. The CDR3 totals 15 residues. The germline CDR1 and CDR2 sequences are SGHVS and FNYEAQ. For the CDR3, the DNA is TGTGCCAGCAGCTTAGCGACTGGGGGGGCTTACGAGCAGTACTTC. Translating it yields CASSLATGGAYEQYF.

CDR3 in amino acids: CASSFLPRTGTDTQYF. Written as DNA, the CDR3 is TGTGCCAGCAGTTTCCTCCCCCGGACAGGCACAGATACGCAGTATTTT. The chain is built from TRBV27 and TRBJ2-3; weak D call: TRBD1 (6 bases). This CDR3 is built from 16 residues. Germline V gene sequence: CDR1 MNHEY, CDR2 SMNVEV (reference sequence). V gave up 3 bases and J gave up 1 base, with 14 bases separating them.

This clonotype was counted only a few times. The V call is TRBV20-1, the J call TRBJ1-1, with 7 nucleotides matching TRBD1. Germline V CDR1 and CDR2: DFQATT, SNEGSKA (reference sequence). This CDR3 has 13 amino acids. With 1 base clipped from V and 2 bases from J, the junction kept 1 base outside the gene matches. CDR3 DNA sequence: TGCAGTGCTAGAGGGGACAGCAACACTGAAGCTTTCTTT. Translated: CSARGDSNTEAFF.

Ten or more counts support this clonotype. The DNA for the CDR3 is TGTGCCAGCAGGACCTGGGGGCTTGGAAACACCATATATTTT. This encodes CASRTWGLGNTIYF. This rearrangement joins TRBV2 to TRBJ1-3; perhaps TRBD1 as D (6 bases). The CDR3 sequence is 14 residues long. In germline, CDR1 is SNHLY, CDR2 FYNNEI. V lost 6 bases and J lost 3, with 12 bases in between.

This clonotype was counted at least ten times. V is TRBV10-3 and J is TRBJ1-1; the match to TRBD1 covers 7 bases. Germline V gives CDR1 ENHRY, CDR2 SYGVKD. The J segment lost 0 bases and the V segment lost 7 bases, leaving 5 bases of the junction unmatched. This CDR3 spans 14 amino acids. The CDR3 coding sequence is TGTGCCATCACCCCCGGGACAGTGAACACTGAAGCTTTCTTT. As protein: CAITPGTVNTEAFF.

This clonotype has ten or more counts. The V call is TRBV10-3, the J call TRBJ2-7, with a tentative D call TRBD2 (6 bases). V was cut by 4 bases and J by 2 bases, with 21 bases left in between. Looked up from germline, CDR1 is ENHRY and CDR2 is SYGVKD. There are 17 residues in the CDR3. CDR3 loop: CAISGFGTGESPYEQYF. Written as DNA, the CDR3 is TGTGCCATCAGTGGCTTCGGGACTGGAGAGAGTCCCTACGAGCAGTACTTC.

This clonotype occurred many times. The chain links TRBV11-2 to TRBJ1-1; a possible D gene is TRBD1 (6 bases). The CDR3 is 14 residues long. Germline V gene lookup returns CDR1 SGHAT and CDR2 FQNNGV. V gave up 5 bases and J gave up 6 bases, with 16 bases separating them. CDR3 in DNA: TGTGCCAGCAGCGGAGGACAGCCGGTCCCTGAAGCTTTCTTT. It is translated as CASSGGQPVPEAFF. The variable domain in full, with the rest retrieved from reference TRBV11-2 and TRBJ1-1, is EAGVAQSPRYKIIEKRQSVAFWCNPISGHATLYWYQQILGQGPKLLIQFQNNGVVDDSQLPKDRFSAERLKGVDSTLKIQPAKLEDSAVYLCASSGGQPVPEAFFGQGTRLTVV.

This clonotype was detected ten times or more. This chain connects TRBV6-5 to TRBJ2-3; the match to TRBD1 covers 11 bases. Germline CDR1 is MNHEY and CDR2 is SVGAGI. The CDR3 totals 16 residues. V lost 2 bases to trimming and J lost 1 base; unmatched junction nucleotides: 2. CDR3 bases: TGTGCCAGCAGTTACGGGGGACAGGGGGGCACAGATACGCAGTATTTT. The encoded protein is CASSYGGQGGTDTQYF.

In this sample, this clonotype turned up many times. V and J are TRBV7-9 and TRBJ2-3; TRBD2 might be the D (7 bases). The CDR3 is 14 residues long. V was clipped by 4 bases and J by 4 bases, with 12 bases between them. From germline, CDR1 is SEHNR and CDR2 FQNEAQ (reference sequence). The CDR3 bases are TGTGCCAGCAGCTGGGGGCGGGGGCCAGATACGCAGTATTTT. It codes for CASSWGRGPDTQYF.

This clonotype was recorded many times. This rearrangement joins TRBV29-1 to TRBJ1-3; the D gene is possibly TRBD1 (5 bases). V lost 6 bases and J 2 bases, leaving 17 bases between the germline ends. Germline V gene sequence: CDR1 SQVTM, CDR2 ANQGSEA. The CDR3 contains 15 residues. The DNA for the CDR3 is TGCAGCGTCACCTCTTGGGGGGAGACTGGAAACACCATATATTTT. It encodes CSVTSWGETGNTIYF.

At least ten counts were recorded for this clonotype. The V gene is TRBV2, the J gene TRBJ2-7; 8 positions match TRBD2. Trimming at V came to 6 bases and at J to 5 bases, leaving 12 bases not matched to a gene. This CDR3 is 15 amino acids long. The germline CDR1 and CDR2 sequences are SNHLY and FYNNEI. CDR3: CASRRGLAGGHEQYF. The CDR3 coding sequence is TGTGCCAGCAGAAGGGGTCTGGCGGGGGGCCACGAGCAGTACTTC.

This clonotype was counted only a few times. The chain combines TRBV11-2 with TRBJ1-5; D not resolved. Trimming removed 4 bases from V and 2 bases from J, with 9 bases in between. The V gene's germline CDR1 is SGHAT and CDR2 FQNNGV. CDR3 size: 14 residues. CDR3 amino acids: CASSSRVGNQPQHF. The DNA of the CDR3 is TGTGCCAGCAGCTCGCGAGTGGGCAATCAGCCCCAGCATTTT.

There are many counts of this clonotype. The chain combines TRBV6-2 or TRBV6-3 with TRBJ2-1; TRBD2 aligns across 9 bases. J gave up 1 base and V 6 bases, and 4 bases lay outside the gene matches. CDR1 is MNHEY, CDR2 SVGEGT, per germline. This CDR3 is 15 amino acids long. CDR3 region: CASRESGGSYNEQFF. The CDR3 DNA follows: TGTGCCAGCAGGGAAAGCGGGGGGTCCTACAATGAGCAGTTCTTC.

This clonotype was found many times. The genes are TRBV5-1 and TRBJ2-5; the D gene is possibly TRBD1 (7 bases). V lost 3 bases to trimming and J lost 5 bases, with 14 bases between them. In germline, CDR1 is SGHRS, CDR2 YFSETQ. The CDR3 has 14 amino acids. The CDR3 bases are TGCGCCAGCAGCTATCAGGGGGGTATCGAGACCCAGTACTTC. This translates into CASSYQGGIETQYF.

In its sample, this clonotype was seen many times. The V call is TRBV23-1, the J call TRBJ2-1, with TRBD1 identical over 10 bases. TRBV23-1 is an open reading frame whose function is uncertain. The CDR3 spans 17 residues. Trimming cost V 4 bases and J 4 bases; bases outside gene matches: 10. CDR3 in amino acids: CASSLPPTGGVYNEQFF. DNA of the CDR3: TGCGCCAGCAGTCTACCCCCGACAGGGGGCGTATACAATGAGCAGTTCTTC.

The rearrangement uses TRBV28 and TRBJ1-4; no clear D gene. Trimming removed 1 base at V and 7 bases at J, with 13 bases between. Germline V gene data show CDR1 as MDHEN and CDR2 as SYDVKM. CDR3 length: 15 amino acids. CDR3 loop: CASSLYLPLSEKLFF. In DNA, the CDR3 is TGTGCCAGCAGTTTATACTTGCCGCTGAGTGAAAAACTGTTTTTT.

This clonotype was counted only a few times. The V call is TRBV11-2, the J call TRBJ1-1; no firm D call. CDR1 SGHAT and CDR2 FQNNGV come from the germline V gene. V dropped 5 bases and J dropped 3 bases, with 10 bases sitting between them. This CDR3 is 13 amino acids long. Written as DNA, the CDR3 is TGTGCCAGCAGCAAGACTCTGTACACTGAAGCTTTCTTT. Residues: CASSKTLYTEAFF.

The chain employs TRBV7-6 and TRBJ2-7; the D gene could be TRBD1 or TRBD2 (5 bases each). The ends were cut back, 2 bases at V and 0 bases at J, with 14 bases in the middle. The CDR3 has 16 amino acids. Germline CDR1 reads SGHVS; CDR2 reads FNYEAQ. CDR3 residues: CASSLLRDATSYEQYF. The CDR3 DNA reads as TGTGCCAGCAGCTTATTAAGGGACGCCACCTCCTACGAGCAGTACTTC.